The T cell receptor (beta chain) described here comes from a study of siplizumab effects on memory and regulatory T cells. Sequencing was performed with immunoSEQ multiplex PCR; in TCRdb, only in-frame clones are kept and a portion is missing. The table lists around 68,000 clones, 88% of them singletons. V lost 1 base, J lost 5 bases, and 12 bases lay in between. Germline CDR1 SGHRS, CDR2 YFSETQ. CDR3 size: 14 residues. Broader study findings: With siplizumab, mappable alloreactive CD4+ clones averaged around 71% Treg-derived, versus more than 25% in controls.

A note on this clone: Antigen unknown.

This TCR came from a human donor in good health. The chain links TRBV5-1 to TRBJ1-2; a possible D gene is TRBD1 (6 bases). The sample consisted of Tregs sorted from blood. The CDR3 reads CASSLLGGMYGYTF. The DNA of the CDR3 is TGCGCCAGCAGCTTGCTAGGGGGGATGTATGGCTACACCTTC.